This TCR beta chain comes out of a study of blood T cell repertoires in COVID-19. Overall study: Samples taken during acute and convalescent COVID-19 were collected in the United States, Italy and Spain. PBMCs, B-cell-depleted T cells, or T cells provided the cDNA or gDNA that made up the material.

Original processing methods: Nucleated cell number was recorded as an estimate derived from reference gene primer amplification. Assay used: immunoSEQ multiplex PCR; TCRdb lists only in-frame clones, some missing. For V, J and clone size, that table is used; D and trimming come from the DNA. The sample contains approximately 97,000 clones, 80% to 90% of which appear only once. V lost 5 bases, J lost 4 bases, and 12 bases stayed unmatched. Germline V gene data show CDR1 as SGHTA and CDR2 as FQGTGA. The CDR3 is 16 residues long. This TCR was sampled from a man aged 40-49 years with active or convalescent COVID-19. Input material: peripheral blood. The chain couples TRBV7-3 to TRBJ2-7; TRBD1 agrees at 9 bases. The CDR3 reads CASSPYSGTGSYEQYF. DNA for the CDR3: TGTGCCAGCAGCCCTTACTCCGGGACAGGGAGTTACGAGCAGTACTTC.